This T cell receptor (beta chain) was identified in a study of OX40 agonist ivuxolimab in advanced cancers. Details on this clone: Antigen: not known.

Germline V gene data show CDR1 as SGHTS and CDR2 as YDEGEE. V was shortened by 3 bases and J by 2 bases, with 18 bases between the two germline ends. The length of the CDR3 is 16 residues. Assay: immunoSEQ multiplex PCR; the TCRdb copy retains only in-frame clones and omits some. Of some 66,000 clones listed, around 83% are singletons. General observations from the study: CD4+ and CD8+ blood T cells expanded clonally by week 6 at 0.1 to 3.0 mg/kg. Among the lowest peripheral clonal expansion occurred in 0.1-3.0 mg/kg partial responders. On average, a greater number of expanded clones characterised CD8+ T cells relative to CD4+.

No patient had autoimmune disease or received systemic immunosuppression. The gene calls are TRBV5-8 and TRBJ2-7, with D possibly TRBD1 on 6 matching bases. The sequence was collected from an adult with an advanced solid tumor such as melanoma, head and neck, liver or kidney cancer. The sample consisted of CD4+ or CD8+ T cells sorted from blood, taken in a trial of the OX40 agonist ivuxolimab. The CDR3 sequence is CASSWRQASQTYEQYF. The CDR3 DNA is TGTGCCAGCAGCTGGAGACAGGCGTCTCAAACCTACGAGCAGTACTTC.